The T cell receptor (beta chain) described here comes from a study of beta chain features in type 1 diabetes. As for the study in general: Some 110 million sorted cells were examined across all samples. The study's findings and limits: Among all four CD4+ subsets, Type 1 diabetes patients had TCRB CDR3s that were moderately but significantly shorter. Insertion counts at VDJ junctions were lower in type 1 diabetes patients, who also showed more deletions there.

Of note for this clone: As yet, its antigen is unknown.

Reverse transcribing all isolated RNA meant expressed TCRB transcripts were sequenced. Clones were sequenced by immunoSEQ multiplex PCR, and TCRdb holds only the in-frame ones, with some missing. Of some 120,000 clones listed, roughly 17% are singletons. CDR1 is GTSNPN, CDR2 SVGIG, per germline (reference sequence). The CDR3 covers 14 residues. Trimming shortened V by 4 bases and J by 5 bases, and 14 bases separated the two germline ends. Cell sorting via CD45RO/CCR7/CD25/CD127/CD95/CD27 was performed to obtain CD4+ naive, central memory, regulatory and stem cell-like memory cells. This TCR derives from a man between 18 and 29 years old with type 1 diabetes. Source material: central memory CD4+ T cells from blood. V is TRBV30 and J is TRBJ1-4; D gene uncertain. CDR3 residues: CAWKGYGMNEKLFF. The CDR3 region has the DNA TGTGCCTGGAAAGGGTACGGGATGAATGAAAAACTGTTTTTT. Variable domain in full (rest from reference TRBV30 and TRBJ1-4): SQTIHQWPATLVQPVGSPLSLECTVEGTSNPNLYWYRQAAGRGLQLLFYSVGIGQISSEVPQNLSASRPQDRQFILSSKKLLLSDSGFYLCAWKGYGMNEKLFFGSGTQLSVL.